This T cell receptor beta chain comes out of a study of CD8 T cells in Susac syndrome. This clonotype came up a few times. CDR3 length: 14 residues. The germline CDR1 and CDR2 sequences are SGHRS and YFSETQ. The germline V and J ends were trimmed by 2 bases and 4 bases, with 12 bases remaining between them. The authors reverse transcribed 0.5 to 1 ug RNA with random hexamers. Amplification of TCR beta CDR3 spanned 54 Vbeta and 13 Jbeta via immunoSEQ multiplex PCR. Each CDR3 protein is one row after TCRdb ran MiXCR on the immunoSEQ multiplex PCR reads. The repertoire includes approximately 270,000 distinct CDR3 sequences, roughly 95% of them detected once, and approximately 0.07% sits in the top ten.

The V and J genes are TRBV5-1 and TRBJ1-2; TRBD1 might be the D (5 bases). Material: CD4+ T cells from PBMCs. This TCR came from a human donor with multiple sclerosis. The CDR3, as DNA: TGCGCCAGCAGCTTAGGGGCCCGCGGCTATGGCTACACCTTC. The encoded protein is CASSLGARGYGYTF.